This entry is about one TCR beta chain. Its target is not known. After extraction with the RNeasy kit, roughly 0.45 to 1 ug of the RNA was reverse transcribed using random hexamers. TCRdb independently ran MiXCR on the immunoSEQ multiplex PCR reads; one entry per CDR3 protein. The table includes some 200,000 distinct CDR3 sequences, under 97% detected once. Negative isolation yielded CD8+ and CD4+ T cells; FACS enriched TEMRA cells. This sample stems from a study of CD8 T cells in Susac syndrome. Overall study results and limits: The authors acknowledged that their TCR sequencing and HLA analysis involved a relatively small number of individuals. Repertoires of Susac syndrome CD4+ T cells lacked clonal expansion.

This CDR3 is built from 14 residues. Germline V gene sequence: CDR1 SEHNR, CDR2 FQNEAQ (reference sequence). With 3 bases removed from V and 3 bases from J, the gap between germline ends came to 11 bases. The clonotype originates from a human donor with Susac syndrome. The chain recombines TRBV7-9 with TRBJ1-1, with D maybe TRBD1 (5 bases). Sequencing used CD4+ T cells from PBMCs. The CDR3 spells CASSLGLAYTEAFF. CDR3 sequence (DNA): TGTGCCAGCAGCTTGGGACTCGCTTACACTGAAGCTTTCTTT.